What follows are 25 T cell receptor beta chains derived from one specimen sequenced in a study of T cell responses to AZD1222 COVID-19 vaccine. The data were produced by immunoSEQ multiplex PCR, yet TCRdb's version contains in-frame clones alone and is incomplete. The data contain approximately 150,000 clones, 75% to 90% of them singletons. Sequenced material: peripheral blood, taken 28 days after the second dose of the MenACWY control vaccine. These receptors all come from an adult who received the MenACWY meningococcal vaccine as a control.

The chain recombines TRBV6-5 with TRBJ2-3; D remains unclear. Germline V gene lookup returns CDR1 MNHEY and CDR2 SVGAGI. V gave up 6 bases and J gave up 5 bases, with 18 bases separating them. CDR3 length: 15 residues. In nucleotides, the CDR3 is TGTGCCAGCAGGTCGGGCTCCCTGTCATTAGATACGCAGTATTTT. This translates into CASRSGSLSLDTQYF.

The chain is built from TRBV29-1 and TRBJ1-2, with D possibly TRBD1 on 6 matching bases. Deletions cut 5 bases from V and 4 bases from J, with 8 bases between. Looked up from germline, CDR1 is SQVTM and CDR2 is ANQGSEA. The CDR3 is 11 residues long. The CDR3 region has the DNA TGCAGCGTTCCCAGGGGCTATGGCTACACCTTC. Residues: CSVPRGYGYTF.

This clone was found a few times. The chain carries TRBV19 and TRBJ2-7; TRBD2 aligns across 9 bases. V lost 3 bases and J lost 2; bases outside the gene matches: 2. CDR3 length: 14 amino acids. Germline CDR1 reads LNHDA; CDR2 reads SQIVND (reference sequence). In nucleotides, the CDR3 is TGTGCCAGTAGTATGGCTAGCGGGACCTACGAGCAGTACTTC. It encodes CASSMASGTYEQYF.

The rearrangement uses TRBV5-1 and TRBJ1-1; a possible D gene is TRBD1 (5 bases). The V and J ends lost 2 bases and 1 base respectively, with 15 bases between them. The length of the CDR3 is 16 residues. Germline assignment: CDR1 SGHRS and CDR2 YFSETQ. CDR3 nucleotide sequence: TGCGCCAGCAGCTTCGCGCAGGGAGAGGGGAACACTGAAGCTTTCTTT. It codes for CASSFAQGEGNTEAFF.

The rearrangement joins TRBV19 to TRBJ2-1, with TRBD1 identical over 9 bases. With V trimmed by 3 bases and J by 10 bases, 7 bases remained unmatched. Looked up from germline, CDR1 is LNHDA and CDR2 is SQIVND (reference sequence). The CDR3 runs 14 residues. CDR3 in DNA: TGTGCCAGTAGTATGACAGGGGGGGCCTGGGAGCAGTTCTTC. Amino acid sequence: CASSMTGGAWEQFF.

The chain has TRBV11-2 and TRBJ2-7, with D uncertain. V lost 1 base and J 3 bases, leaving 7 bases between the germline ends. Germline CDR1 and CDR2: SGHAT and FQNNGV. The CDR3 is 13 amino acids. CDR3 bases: TGTGCCAGCAGCTTAGGAGTAAACTACGAGCAGTACTTC. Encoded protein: CASSLGVNYEQYF.

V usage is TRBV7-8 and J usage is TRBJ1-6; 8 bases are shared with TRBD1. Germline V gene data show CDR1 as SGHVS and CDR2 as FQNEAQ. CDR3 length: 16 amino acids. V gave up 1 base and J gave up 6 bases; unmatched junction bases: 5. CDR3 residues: CASSLVRTGSNSPLHF. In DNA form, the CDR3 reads TGTGCCAGCAGCTTAGTTAGGACAGGGAGTAATTCACCCCTCCACTTT.

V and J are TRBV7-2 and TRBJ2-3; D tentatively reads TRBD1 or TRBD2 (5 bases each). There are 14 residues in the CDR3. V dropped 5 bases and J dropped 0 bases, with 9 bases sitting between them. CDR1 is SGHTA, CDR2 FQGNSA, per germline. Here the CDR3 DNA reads TGTGCCAGCAGCCGGGACGGGAGCACAGATACGCAGTATTTT. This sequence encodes CASSRDGSTDTQYF.

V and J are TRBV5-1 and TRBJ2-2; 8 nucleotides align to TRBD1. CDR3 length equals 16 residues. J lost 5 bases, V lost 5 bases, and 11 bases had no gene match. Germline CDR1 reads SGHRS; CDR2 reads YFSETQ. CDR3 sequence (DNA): TGCGCCAGCAGGGTTCCAGGACAGGGAGAAACCGGGGAGCTGTTTTTT. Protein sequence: CASRVPGQGETGELFF.

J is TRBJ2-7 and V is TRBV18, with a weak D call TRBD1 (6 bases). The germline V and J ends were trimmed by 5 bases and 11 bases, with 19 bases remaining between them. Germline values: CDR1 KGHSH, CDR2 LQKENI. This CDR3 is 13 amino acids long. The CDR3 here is CASSSGTREVKYF. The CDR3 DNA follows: TGTGCCAGCTCATCCGGGACACGCGAAGTTAAGTACTTC.

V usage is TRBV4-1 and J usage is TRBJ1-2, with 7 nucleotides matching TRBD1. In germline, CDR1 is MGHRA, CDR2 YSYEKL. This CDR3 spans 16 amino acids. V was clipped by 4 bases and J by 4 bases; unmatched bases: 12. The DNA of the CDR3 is TGCGCCAGCAGCCCACAAGATAGGGGGCCAGGCTATGGCTACACCTTC. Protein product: CASSPQDRGPGYGYTF.

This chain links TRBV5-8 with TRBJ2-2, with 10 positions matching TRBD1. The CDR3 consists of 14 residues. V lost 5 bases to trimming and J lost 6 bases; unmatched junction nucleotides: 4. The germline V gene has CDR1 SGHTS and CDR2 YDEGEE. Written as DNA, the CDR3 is TGTGCCAGCAGGCTGGACAGGGGGTCCGGGGAGCTGTTTTTT. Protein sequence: CASRLDRGSGELFF. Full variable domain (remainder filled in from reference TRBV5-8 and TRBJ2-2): EAGVTQSPTHLIKTRGQQATLRCSPISGHTSVYWYQQALGLGLQFLLWYDEGEERNRGNFPPRFSGRQFPNYSSELNVNALELEDSALYLCASRLDRGSGELFFGEGSRLTVL.

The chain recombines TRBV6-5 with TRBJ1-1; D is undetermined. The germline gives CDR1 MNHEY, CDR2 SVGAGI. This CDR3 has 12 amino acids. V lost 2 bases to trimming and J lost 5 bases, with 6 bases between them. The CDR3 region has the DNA TGTGCCAGCAGTTACGAGGGAACTGAAGCTTTCTTT. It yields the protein CASSYEGTEAFF.

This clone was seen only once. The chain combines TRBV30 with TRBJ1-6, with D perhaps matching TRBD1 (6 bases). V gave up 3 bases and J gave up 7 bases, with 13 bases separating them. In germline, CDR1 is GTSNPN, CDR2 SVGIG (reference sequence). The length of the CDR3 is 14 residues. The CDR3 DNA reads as TGTGCCTGGAGCGCCGGACAGCCAAATTCACCCCTCCACTTT. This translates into CAWSAGQPNSPLHF.

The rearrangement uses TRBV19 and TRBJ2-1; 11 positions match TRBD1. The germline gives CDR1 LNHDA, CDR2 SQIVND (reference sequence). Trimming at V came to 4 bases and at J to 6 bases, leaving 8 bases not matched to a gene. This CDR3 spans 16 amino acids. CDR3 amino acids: CASSTLGTGGVNEQFF. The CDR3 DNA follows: TGTGCCAGTAGTACCCTCGGGACAGGGGGAGTCAATGAGCAGTTCTTC.

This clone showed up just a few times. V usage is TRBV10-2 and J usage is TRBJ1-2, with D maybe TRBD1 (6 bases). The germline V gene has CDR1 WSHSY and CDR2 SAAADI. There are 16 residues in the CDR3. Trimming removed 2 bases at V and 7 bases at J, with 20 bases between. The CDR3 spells CASSEISGTHRGGYTF. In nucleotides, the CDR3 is TGCGCCAGCAGTGAGATTAGCGGGACACACCGGGGTGGCTACACCTTC.

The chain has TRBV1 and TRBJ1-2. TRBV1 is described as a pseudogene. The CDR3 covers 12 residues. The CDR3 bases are TGCACCAGCAGCCAAGGGTTCTATGGCTACACCTTC. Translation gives CTSSQGFYGYTF.

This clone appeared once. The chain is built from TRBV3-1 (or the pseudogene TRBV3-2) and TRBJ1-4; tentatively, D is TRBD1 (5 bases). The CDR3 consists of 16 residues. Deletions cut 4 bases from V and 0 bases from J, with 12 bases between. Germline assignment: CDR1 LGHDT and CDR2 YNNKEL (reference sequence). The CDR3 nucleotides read TGTGCCAGCAGCCTTCGGGGGAGTGCAACTAATGAAAAACTGTTTTTT. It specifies CASSLRGSATNEKLFF.

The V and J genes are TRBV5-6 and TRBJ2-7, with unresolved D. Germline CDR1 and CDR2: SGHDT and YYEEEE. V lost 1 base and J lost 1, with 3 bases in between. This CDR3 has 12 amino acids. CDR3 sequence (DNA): TGTGCCAGCAGCTTGTTGTCCTACGAGCAGTACTTC. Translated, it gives CASSLLSYEQYF.

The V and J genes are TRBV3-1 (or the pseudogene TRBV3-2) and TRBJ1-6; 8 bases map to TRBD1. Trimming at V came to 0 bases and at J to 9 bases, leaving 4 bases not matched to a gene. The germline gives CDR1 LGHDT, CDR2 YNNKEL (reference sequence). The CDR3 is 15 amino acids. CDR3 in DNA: TGTGCCAGCAGCCAAGAGGGACAGGAAGGTTCACCCCTCCACTTT. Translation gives CASSQEGQEGSPLHF.

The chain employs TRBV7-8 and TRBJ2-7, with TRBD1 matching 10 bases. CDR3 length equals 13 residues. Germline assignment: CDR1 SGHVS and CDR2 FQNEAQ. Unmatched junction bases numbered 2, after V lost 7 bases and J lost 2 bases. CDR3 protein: CASKGTGAYEQYF. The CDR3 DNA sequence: TGTGCCAGCAAAGGGACAGGGGCCTACGAGCAGTACTTC.

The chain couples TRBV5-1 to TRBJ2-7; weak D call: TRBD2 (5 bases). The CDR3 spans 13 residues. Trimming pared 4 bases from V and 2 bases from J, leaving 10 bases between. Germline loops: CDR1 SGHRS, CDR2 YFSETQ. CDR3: CASSGSGAYEQYF. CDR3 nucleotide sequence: TGCGCCAGCAGCGGCTCCGGGGCCTACGAGCAGTACTTC.

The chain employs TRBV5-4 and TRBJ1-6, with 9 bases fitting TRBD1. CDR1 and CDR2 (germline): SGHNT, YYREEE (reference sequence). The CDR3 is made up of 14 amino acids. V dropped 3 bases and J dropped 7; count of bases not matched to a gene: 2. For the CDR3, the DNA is TGTGCCAGCAGCTGGGACAGGGTAAATTCACCCCTCCACTTT. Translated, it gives CASSWDRVNSPLHF.

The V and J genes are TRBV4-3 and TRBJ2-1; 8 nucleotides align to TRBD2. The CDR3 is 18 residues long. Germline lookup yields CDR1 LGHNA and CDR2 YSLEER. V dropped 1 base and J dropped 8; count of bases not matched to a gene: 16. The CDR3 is CASSQGRSSGSYLDEQFF. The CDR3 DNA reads TGCGCCAGCAGCCAAGGCCGATCGAGCGGGAGCTATCTCGATGAGCAGTTCTTC.

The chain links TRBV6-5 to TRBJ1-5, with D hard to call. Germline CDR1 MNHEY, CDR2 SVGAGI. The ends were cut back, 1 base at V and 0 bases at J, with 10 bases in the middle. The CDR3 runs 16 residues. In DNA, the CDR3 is TGTGCCAGCAGTTACTTTCCGCCGAGTAGCAATCAGCCCCAGCATTTT. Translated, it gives CASSYFPPSSNQPQHF.